Detailed here is one TCR beta chain. Losses at the gene ends were 3 bases for V and 8 bases for J; bases not matched to a gene: 4. The germline gives CDR1 GTSNPN, CDR2 SVGIG (reference sequence). The CDR3 has 12 amino acids. Original analysis: Nucleated cell number was recorded as an estimate derived from reference gene primer amplification. The data were produced by immunoSEQ multiplex PCR, yet TCRdb's version contains in-frame clones alone and is incomplete. That table is the source of V, J and clone size, and D and trimming were worked out from the DNA. The sample carries some 45,000 clones, roughly three quarters recorded once. The data were taken from a study of blood T cell repertoires in COVID-19. Overall study context: The study drew acute and convalescent COVID-19 samples from the United States, Italy and Spain.

Sequencing was carried out using peripheral blood. This TCR derives from a man aged 65 to 79 with active or convalescent COVID-19. The chain employs TRBV30 and TRBJ2-1; 7 bases are shared with TRBD2. CDR3 in amino acids: CAWRGLGDEQFF. CDR3 bases: TGTGCCTGGAGAGGACTAGGGGATGAGCAGTTCTTC.